These T cell receptor beta chains were read from a single sample in a study of CD8 T cells in ankylosing spondylitis. TCRdb itself ran the 5' RACE reads through MiXCR, one entry per CDR3 protein. The data show 350,000 or so distinct CDR3 sequences, less than 9.5% seen once. The sample was blood, either unsorted or a sorted T cell fraction (not recorded which). Source of these receptors: a male donor with ankylosing spondylitis. Each CDR3 is given with its conserved first and last residue. Each record gives: J gene, D gene, clone size, V gene, CDR3 protein, CDR3 DNA. A D gene is named only where the DNA matches it firmly. A row's size may be missing; if present it is once, few, many or a size class.

>TRBJ2-6|-|few|TRBV21-1
CASSKVGLGSTGANVLTF
-
>TRBJ2-3|TRBD2|few|TRBV3-1
CASSQSVAGKSTDTQYF
TGTGCCAGCAGCCAATCAGTAGCGGGGAAGAGCACAGATACGCAGTATTTT
>TRBJ1-1|-|-|TRBV19
CATEAYAEAFF
TGTGCAACTGAGGCCTACGCTGAAGCTTTCTTT
>TRBJ1-4|TRBD1|many|TRBV7-2
CASSRDSNEKLFF
TGTGCCAGCAGCCGGGACAGTAATGAAAAACTGTTTTTT
>TRBJ2-5|-|-|TRBV19
CASSTALGTRQETQYF
TGTGCCAGTAGTACAGCCCTCGGGACCAGACAAGAGACCCAGTACTTC
>TRBJ1-3|-|few|TRBV5-5
CASSLLQPGGNTIYF
TGTGCCAGCAGCTTGCTTCAGCCGGGAGGAAACACCATATATTTT
>TRBJ2-2|TRBD2|-|TRBV5-1
CASSFWGDGGTSGANTGELFF
TGCGCCAGCAGCTTTTGGGGTGACGGCGGGACTAGCGGAGCGAACACCGGGGAGCTGTTTTTT
>TRBJ1-3|-|few|TRBV15
CATSRGTPLIGNTIYF
TGTGCCACCAGCAGAGGCACACCCTTAATTGGAAACACCATATATTTT
>TRBJ1-5|-|many|TRBV11-2
CASSLVRGHQPQHF
TGTGCCAGCAGCCTGGTCAGGGGCCATCAGCCCCAGCATTTT
>TRBJ2-5|-|few|TRBV5-1
CAPPGQETQYF
TGCGCTCCCCCAGGGCAAGAGACCCAGTACTTC
>TRBJ2-5|-|many|TRBV21-1
CASSKGVFPGLVLETQYF
TGTGCCAGCAGCAAAGGGGTATTTCCGGGACTAGTTCTGGAGACCCAGTACTTC
>TRBJ2-6|-|-|TRBV5-8
CASSWRGANVLTF
TGTGCCAGCAGCTGGAGGGGGGCCAACGTCCTGACTTTC
>TRBJ2-2|-|few|TRBV5-1
CASSLALAGELFF
TGCGCCAGCAGCTTGGCGTTGGCCGGGGAGCTGTTTTTT
>TRBJ1-6|-|-|TRBV12-3/TRBV12-4
CASSLATEGSPLHF
TGTGCCAGCAGTTTGGCGACAGAGGGGTCACCCCTCCACTTT
>TRBJ2-5|-|few|TRBV7-7
CASSSTSLGETQYF
TGTGCCAGCAGCTCCACTAGTTTAGGAGAGACCCAGTACTTC
>TRBJ1-6|-|-|TRBV7-3
CASSLNRGRNSPLHF
TGTGCCAGCAGCTTAAATCGGGGGCGTAATTCACCCCTCCACTTT
>TRBJ1-2|-|-|TRBV7-2
CASSQDYNFGYTF
TGTGCCAGCAGTCAAGATTATAACTTTGGCTACACCTTC
>TRBJ1-4|-|-|TRBV7-3
CASSLNSGEKLFF
TGTGCCAGCAGCTTAAACTCCGGTGAAAAACTGTTTTTT
>TRBJ2-3|TRBD2|-|TRBV12-3/TRBV12-4
CASTSGGRGTDTQNF
TGTGCCAGCACCTCGGGGGGGCGGGGCACAGATACGCAGAATTTT
>TRBJ2-1|-|few|TRBV4-1
CASSQVRTAEQFF
TGCGCCAGCAGCCAAGTCCGGACTGCCGAGCAGTTCTTC
>TRBJ2-1|TRBD1|few|TRBV6-1
CASRPGQSINEQFF
TGTGCCAGCAGACCGGGACAGAGTATTAATGAGCAGTTCTTC
>TRBJ2-4|-|-|TRBV4-1
CASSQGVGSALAKNIQYF
TGCGCCAGCAGCCAAGGGGTGGGCAGTGCCCTTGCCAAAAACATTCAGTACTTC
>TRBJ2-7|-|many|TRBV4-1
CASSQAGSPYEQYF
TGCGCCAGCAGCCAAGCTGGTTCCCCCTACGAGCAGTACTTC
>TRBJ2-4|-|-|TRBV19
CASSPWLATEAKNIQYF
TGTGCCAGTAGTCCCTGGCTAGCGACCGAAGCCAAAAACATTCAGTACTTC
>TRBJ2-1|TRBD1|few|TRBV4-1
CASSPGQGVDNEQFF
TGCGCCAGCAGCCCTGGACAGGGTGTGGACAATGAGCAGTTCTTC
>TRBJ2-3|TRBD1|many|TRBV6-1
CASSRDRGRTDTQYF
TGTGCCAGCAGCAGAGACAGGGGGCGAACAGATACGCAGTATTTT
>TRBJ2-4|TRBD1|-|TRBV7-2
CASSLVQGAQNIQYF
TGTGCCAGCAGCTTAGTGCAGGGGGCCCAAAACATTCAGTACTTC
>TRBJ1-3|-|-|TRBV6-1
CASSEATGSGNTIYF
TGTGCCAGCAGTGAAGCCACGGGGAGCGGAAACACCATATATTTT
>TRBJ2-1|-|few|TRBV10-3
CAISGWQTGNNEQFF
TGTGCCATCAGCGGTTGGCAAACGGGAAACAATGAGCAGTTCTTC
>TRBJ1-6|-|-|TRBV20-1
CSARVSGTENSPLHF
TGCAGTGCTAGAGTTTCCGGGACGGAGAATTCACCCCTCCACTTT
>TRBJ1-3|TRBD1|many|TRBV14
CASSHGTGPGNTIYF
TGTGCCAGCAGCCACGGGACAGGGCCCGGAAACACCATATATTTT
>TRBJ2-7|TRBD2|-|TRBV7-9
CASSSRAGGSEQYF
TGTGCCAGCAGCTCCCGTGCGGGGGGCAGCGAGCAGTACTTC
>TRBJ2-7|TRBD2|few|TRBV4-1
CASSRGLAGAGEQYF
TGCGCCAGCAGCCGAGGACTAGCGGGAGCGGGGGAGCAGTACTTC
>TRBJ2-1|TRBD1|-|TRBV11-3
CASSLGTGDIHEQFF
TGTGCCAGCAGCTTAGGGACAGGGGATATTCATGAGCAGTTCTTC
>TRBJ1-1|-|-|TRBV10-3
CAITEGGSVTEAFF
TGTGCCATCACCGAGGGAGGTTCAGTTACTGAAGCTTTCTTT
>TRBJ1-1|-|-|TRBV12-3/TRBV12-4
CASSPRGTLAFF
TGTGCCAGCAGCCCCCGAGGTACGTTGGCTTTCTTT
>TRBJ2-7|TRBD2|-|TRBV6-2/TRBV6-3
CASSYLAGGGHEQYF
TGTGCCAGCAGTTATCTAGCGGGAGGGGGACACGAGCAGTACTTC
>TRBJ2-7|-|-|TRBV1
CTSSPRTSSGEQYF
TGCACCAGCAGCCCTCGGACAAGCTCGGGCGAGCAGTACTTC
>TRBJ2-5|TRBD1|-|TRBV11-2
CASSIRQGLDPETQYF
TGTGCCAGCAGCATAAGACAGGGCCTTGACCCAGAGACCCAGTACTTC
>TRBJ2-7|-|-|TRBV20-1
CSAGNRVYEQYF
TGCAGTGCTGGAAACAGGGTCTACGAGCAGTACTTC
>TRBJ1-1|-|many|TRBV20-1
CSASPGTFNTEAFF
TGCAGTGCTAGTCCCGGAACGTTCAACACTGAAGCTTTCTTT
>TRBJ1-3|TRBD1|few|TRBV12-3/TRBV12-4
CASSRGQTGNTIYF
TGTGCCAGCAGTCGGGGACAGACTGGAAACACCATATATTTT
>TRBJ2-7|TRBD2|-|TRBV6-5
CASSYERERYEQYF
TGTGCCAGCAGTTACGAGCGGGAGAGGTACGAGCAGTACTTC
>TRBJ2-1|-|once|TRBV20-1
CSVLRPRISNNEQFF
TGCAGTGTCCTCCGCCCCCGTATCTCCAACAATGAGCAGTTCTTC
>TRBJ2-3|-|few|TRBV20-1
CSANGATDTQYF
TGCAGTGCTAACGGAGCCACAGATACGCAGTATTTT
>TRBJ2-3|TRBD2|-|TRBV6-2/TRBV6-3
CASSPSASGIADTQYF
TGTGCCAGCAGTCCCTCGGCTAGCGGGATTGCAGATACGCAGTATTTT
>TRBJ2-7|TRBD2|many|TRBV12-3/TRBV12-4
CASSGTSGSYEQYF
TGTGCCAGCAGTGGGACTAGCGGGAGTTACGAGCAGTACTTC
>TRBJ2-3|TRBD1|-|TRBV5-1
CASSDQGAKTQYF
TGCGCCAGCAGCGACCAGGGGGCAAAAACGCAGTATTTT